These 20 T cell receptor beta chains were all obtained from the same sample, sequenced in a study of T cell repertoires in cytomegalovirus infection (dated 2019 in TCRdb). Data came from an Illumina HiSeq 1500. In TCRdb, the public reads were trimmed at Q25 with fastp and aligned with MiXCR, with productive beta chains retained. Entries that share a CDR3 protein sequence are merged under the most common genes and DNA. This sample lists around 530,000 distinct CDR3 sequences; approximately 15% were detected once. The ten largest clones take up more than 20% of the sample. Sequenced material: CD8+ T cells from PBMCs. These receptors originate from a human donor in good health (CMV status not recorded). Some clones in this sample may be carry-over from other donors' samples.

This chain uses TRBV11-2 with TRBJ1-1; D gene unclear. Germline V lookup: CDR1 SGHAT, CDR2 FQNNGV. V was trimmed by 1 base and J by 1 base, leaving 7 bases between them. This CDR3 region has 14 residues. Here the CDR3 DNA reads TGTGCCAGCAGCTTAGGTCTGGAGAACACTGAAGCTTTCTTT. It yields the protein CASSLGLENTEAFF.

This chain joins TRBV2 and TRBJ1-2; possibly TRBD1 for D (6 bases). CDR3 length: 15 amino acids. Per germline, CDR1 SNHLY and CDR2 FYNNEI. Between the trimmed V and J ends, which lost 6 bases and 4 bases, there was a span of 18 bases. CDR3 bases: TGTGCCAGCAGCCTGAGGGGGGCCGATTTCTATGGCTACACCTTC. Protein sequence: CASSLRGADFYGYTF.

This clonotype has only a few counts. This chain joins TRBV2 and TRBJ1-5; D is perhaps TRBD1 (5 bases). Trimming left V 7 bases short and J 5 bases short, with 6 bases between. The germline gives CDR1 SNHLY, CDR2 FYNNEI. The CDR3 is 11 residues long. The CDR3 reads CASKGDQPQHF. CDR3 sequence (DNA): TGTGCCAGCAAAGGGGATCAGCCCCAGCATTTT.

The rearrangement uses TRBV28 and TRBJ2-2; 9 bases match TRBD2. This CDR3 spans 19 amino acids. V lost 7 bases and J lost 0; bases outside the gene matches: 15. Germline CDR1 and CDR2: MDHEN and SYDVKM. DNA for the CDR3: TGTGCCAGCAACAGTTTGATTGTCGCGGGAGGGCCGAACACCGGGGAGCTGTTTTTT. It translates to CASNSLIVAGGPNTGELFF.

V gene TRBV4-2 combines with J gene TRBJ2-7; 12 bases map to TRBD1. The CDR3 has 15 amino acids. V gave up 4 bases and J gave up 5 bases; unmatched junction bases: 6. CDR1 and CDR2 (germline): LGHNA, YNFKEQ. DNA for the CDR3: TGTGCCAGCAGCCTCTTAGGGACAGGGGGCGACGAGCAGTACTTC. It encodes CASSLLGTGGDEQYF.

The table lists this clonotype with many counts. The chain joins TRBV7-9 to TRBJ2-7, with D perhaps matching TRBD1 (6 bases). V was clipped by 4 bases and J by 0 bases, with 10 bases between them. There are 14 residues in the CDR3. CDR1 is SEHNR, CDR2 FQNEAQ, per germline (reference sequence). CDR3 sequence reads: CASSSEDSSYEQYF. In DNA form, the CDR3 reads TGTGCCAGCAGCTCCGAGGACAGCTCCTACGAGCAGTACTTC.

This clonotype was detected many times. The chain joins TRBV6-5 to TRBJ1-5; D not resolved. The CDR3 spans 15 residues. CDR1 MNHEY and CDR2 SVGAGI come from the germline V gene. V was clipped by 6 bases and J by 0 bases, with 12 bases between them. In DNA, the CDR3 is TGTGCCAGCAGCCCGGACGGGTATAGCAATCAGCCCCAGCATTTT. Translated: CASSPDGYSNQPQHF.

This clonotype was recorded at least ten times. In DNA, the CDR3 is TGTGCCAGCAGCCCGACAGGGTTATCCTACGAGCAGTACTTC. Residues: CASSPTGLSYEQYF. The chain employs TRBV7-9 and TRBJ2-7; 7 nucleotides agree with TRBD1. The CDR3 is 14 residues long. From germline, CDR1 is SEHNR and CDR2 FQNEAQ (reference sequence). Trimming at V came to 5 bases and at J to 1 base, leaving 5 bases not matched to a gene.

The chain employs TRBV13 and TRBJ2-5, with D possibly TRBD1 on 5 matching bases. V was cut by 5 bases and J by 4 bases, with 20 bases left in between. Germline lookup yields CDR1 PRHDT and CDR2 FYEKMQ (reference sequence). This CDR3 is built from 16 residues. The CDR3 coding sequence is TGTGCCAGCAGCCCGGGCCAGGGTGGGAACGGAGAGACCCAGTACTTC. It yields the protein CASSPGQGGNGETQYF.

This clonotype was picked up a small number of times. CDR3 sequence: CASSELGQGVNYGYTF. Written as DNA, the CDR3 is TGTGCCAGCAGTGAATTGGGACAGGGCGTGAACTATGGCTACACCTTC. The V and J genes are TRBV25-1 and TRBJ1-2; TRBD1 matches at 9 bases. CDR3 size: 16 residues. From germline, CDR1 is MGHDK and CDR2 SYGVNS. V lost 1 base to trimming and J lost 2 bases; unmatched junction nucleotides: 5.

This clonotype was seen a handful of times. The chain couples TRBV28 to TRBJ2-4; D is perhaps TRBD1 (6 bases). Germline values: CDR1 MDHEN, CDR2 SYDVKM. Trimming left V 7 bases short and J 2 bases short, with 15 bases between. This CDR3 is 15 amino acids long. The CDR3: CASISLGQPKNIQYF. CDR3 nucleotides: TGTGCCAGCATATCCCTAGGACAGCCCAAAAACATTCAGTACTTC.

The chain links TRBV12-5 to TRBJ2-5; D may correspond to TRBD1 or TRBD2 (5 bases each). This CDR3 has 13 amino acids. Germline loops: CDR1 LGHNT, CDR2 FRNRAP. V was clipped by 1 base and J by 5 bases, with 8 bases between them. The CDR3 sequence: CASGLGGMETQYF. Here the CDR3 DNA reads TGTGCTAGTGGTTTGGGGGGGATGGAGACCCAGTACTTC.

This clonotype was seen only a few times. The V gene is TRBV20-1, the J gene TRBJ1-6; D unresolved. The CDR3 length is 16 residues. Germline V gene sequence: CDR1 DFQATT, CDR2 SNEGSKA (reference sequence). Deletions cut 0 bases from V and 3 bases from J, with 12 bases between. In nucleotides, the CDR3 is TGCAGTGCTAGAGATCTCCAGGACCTCTATAATTCACCCCTCCACTTT. This translates into CSARDLQDLYNSPLHF.

The gene calls are TRBV27 and TRBJ1-1; D call uncertain. Trimming took 0 bases from V and 1 from J, leaving 9 bases between them. The CDR3 covers 15 residues. The V gene's germline CDR1 is MNHEY and CDR2 SMNVEV (reference sequence). The CDR3: CASSLSQSSNTEAFF. The DNA for the CDR3 is TGTGCCAGCAGTTTATCTCAGTCCTCGAACACTGAAGCTTTCTTT.

The chain employs TRBV14 and TRBJ2-4; 7 positions agree with TRBD1. The J segment lost 4 bases and the V segment lost 3 bases, leaving 6 bases of the junction unmatched. Germline loops: CDR1 SGHDN, CDR2 FVKESK. This CDR3 has 15 amino acids. The CDR3 sequence is CASSHGWDRKNIQYF. CDR3 DNA sequence: TGTGCCAGCAGCCACGGGTGGGACAGAAAAAACATTCAGTACTTC.

This clonotype was observed many times. The genes are TRBV12-3 or TRBV12-4 and TRBJ1-1; D is ambiguous. This CDR3 comprises 14 residues. Trimming removed 6 bases from V and 4 bases from J, with 15 bases in between. The DNA for the CDR3 is TGTGCCAGCAGCACTAAATGGTTAACCACTGAAGCTTTCTTT. Protein product: CASSTKWLTTEAFF.

This clonotype has a count of ten or more. The chain recombines TRBV11-3 with TRBJ2-1; no firm D call. With 5 bases removed from V and 0 bases from J, the gap between germline ends came to 14 bases. The CDR3 is 16 amino acids. From germline, CDR1 is SGHNT and CDR2 YENEEA. CDR3 nucleotides: TGTGCCAGCAGCCCTACGGACGGAGCCTCCTACAATGAGCAGTTCTTC. As protein: CASSPTDGASYNEQFF.

In its sample, this clonotype was seen a few times. CDR3 nucleotides: TGTGCCAGCAGCTTGGCCCGAGAGGGGGAGGCATATGGCTACACCTTC. It codes for CASSLAREGEAYGYTF. The chain is built from TRBV5-4 and TRBJ1-2; maybe TRBD1 (6 bases). V was trimmed by 0 bases and J by 5 bases, leaving 17 bases between them. This CDR3 contains 16 residues. Per the germline V gene, CDR1 is SGHNT and CDR2 is YYREEE (reference sequence). Full variable domain (remainder filled in from reference TRBV5-4 and TRBJ1-2): ETGVTQSPTHLIKTRGQQVTLRCSSQSGHNTVSWYQQALGQGPQFIFQYYREEENGRGNFPPRFSGLQFPNYSSELNVNALELDDSALYLCASSLAREGEAYGYTFGSGTRLTVV.

This clonotype was detected ten times or more. The chain is built from TRBV7-9 and TRBJ2-7, with no clear D. CDR1 is SEHNR and CDR2 is FQNEAQ in the germline V gene (reference sequence). V was trimmed by 1 base and J by 6 bases, leaving 10 bases between them. The CDR3 has 13 residues. Written as DNA, the CDR3 is TGTGCCAGCAGCTTAGTGGGTTTCTTCGAGCAGTACTTC. Its protein is CASSLVGFFEQYF.

The chain employs TRBV27 and TRBJ1-1; a weak D match, TRBD1 (6 bases). The CDR3 spans 14 residues. Trimming stripped 7 bases from V and 4 bases from J, with 16 bases between. The V gene's germline CDR1 is MNHEY and CDR2 SMNVEV (reference sequence). The CDR3 coding sequence is TGTGCCAGCACTCTTAAGGGGGGGTTCACTGAAGCTTTCTTT. Translation: CASTLKGGFTEAFF.